Following are 10 T cell receptor beta chains from one sample sequenced in a study of T-cell memory formation after mild COVID-19. TCRdb redid the calling of the 5' RACE reads with MiXCR, one entry per CDR3 protein. The sample carries 410,000 or so distinct CDR3 sequences, about 25% recorded once. Sequenced: PBMCs or a T cell subset sorted from them (not recorded which). The receptors were sampled from an adult woman who had mild COVID-19 (a few samples of this study predate the infection). Cell type and time point are not known.

V gene TRBV9 combines with J gene TRBJ1-1, with no clear D. The CDR3 extends over 14 amino acids. V gave up 3 bases and J gave up 4 bases, with 13 bases separating them. CDR1 SGDLS and CDR2 YYNGEE come from the germline V gene. CDR3 DNA sequence: TGTGCCAGCAGCGCCCGGGAGGCGAGCACTGAAGCTTTCTTT. It yields the protein CASSAREASTEAFF.

This clonotype has only one observation. The genes are TRBV3-1 and TRBJ2-5, with 12 bases aligning to TRBD2. CDR1 LGHDT and CDR2 YNNKEL come from the germline V gene (reference sequence). The V segment lost 3 bases and the J segment 4 bases; nucleotides outside the gene matches: 12. The CDR3 extends over 18 amino acids. The CDR3 region is CASSHLRGLAGRGETQYF. The DNA of the CDR3 is TGTGCCAGCAGCCACCTAAGAGGACTAGCGGGGAGGGGAGAGACCCAGTACTTC.

The V and J genes are TRBV6-5 and TRBJ2-1, with TRBD1 identical over 9 bases. The CDR3 covers 14 residues. The junction had 5 bases not matched to a gene; V was cut back by 4 bases and J by 7 bases. CDR1 and CDR2 (germline): MNHEY, SVGAGI. The CDR3 region is CASSSGTGPNEQFF. CDR3 DNA sequence: TGTGCCAGCAGTTCGGGGACAGGGCCGAATGAGCAGTTCTTC.

The V call is TRBV27, the J call TRBJ1-4, with 7 bases that match TRBD1. CDR3 length: 15 residues. V lost 3 bases, J lost 5 bases, and 6 bases stayed unmatched. The germline V gene encodes CDR1 MNHEY and CDR2 SMNVEV (reference sequence). CDR3 bases: TGTGCCAGCAGTTTTTATGGGACAGAGAATGAAAAACTGTTTTTT. Translating gives CASSFYGTENEKLFF.

The chain is built from TRBV5-1 and TRBJ2-7, with a tentative D call TRBD1 (5 bases). The CDR3 sequence is 13 residues long. V gave up 5 bases and J gave up 1 base, with 10 bases separating them. The V gene's germline CDR1 is SGHRS and CDR2 YFSETQ. The CDR3: CASRTESSYEQYF. The CDR3 coding sequence is TGCGCCAGCAGGACAGAGAGTTCCTACGAGCAGTACTTC.

The gene calls are TRBV9 and TRBJ2-5, with 9 bases aligning to TRBD1. This CDR3 comprises 16 residues. V was pared by 3 bases and J by 5 bases, with 11 bases of the junction left unmatched. The germline gives CDR1 SGDLS, CDR2 YYNGEE. The DNA of the CDR3 is TGTGCCAGCAGCGCCACTGGGACAGGGACGGGGGAGACCCAGTACTTC. Protein product: CASSATGTGTGETQYF.

J is TRBJ2-7 and V is TRBV7-2, with D uncertain. Germline loops: CDR1 SGHTA, CDR2 FQGNSA. This CDR3 spans 15 amino acids. The ends were cut back, 2 bases at V and 6 bases at J, with 17 bases in the middle. The CDR3, as DNA: TGTGCCAGCAGCTTACAAGGTCCGCCCATAAGCGAGCAGTACTTC. This encodes CASSLQGPPISEQYF.

The table lists this clonotype with a few counts. The chain carries TRBV5-1 and TRBJ1-4; 7 bases align to TRBD1. The trim removed 4 bases at V and 0 bases at J, leaving 9 bases unmatched. The CDR3 contains 17 residues. Germline loops: CDR1 SGHRS, CDR2 YFSETQ. The CDR3 DNA sequence: TGCGCCAGCAGCGCCTCAACAGGGGTGACAACTAATGAAAAACTGTTTTTT. The encoded protein is CASSASTGVTTNEKLFF.

The J gene is TRBJ2-7, the V gene TRBV9; TRBD1 agrees at 7 bases. In germline, CDR1 is SGDLS, CDR2 YYNGEE. With V trimmed by 3 bases and J by 6 bases, 6 bases remained unmatched. The CDR3 is made up of 13 amino acids. The CDR3 spells CASSAEGQREQYF. Here the CDR3 DNA reads TGTGCCAGCAGCGCAGAGGGACAGCGCGAGCAGTACTTC.

The chain couples TRBV29-1 to TRBJ2-7, with 8 bases that match TRBD1. Germline V gene sequence: CDR1 SQVTM, CDR2 ANQGSEA. Trimming removed 6 bases from V and 1 base from J; junction bases left unmatched: 5. The CDR3 contains 13 residues. The CDR3 is CSVGTGISYEQYF. The DNA for the CDR3 is TGCAGCGTCGGGACAGGTATATCCTACGAGCAGTACTTC.